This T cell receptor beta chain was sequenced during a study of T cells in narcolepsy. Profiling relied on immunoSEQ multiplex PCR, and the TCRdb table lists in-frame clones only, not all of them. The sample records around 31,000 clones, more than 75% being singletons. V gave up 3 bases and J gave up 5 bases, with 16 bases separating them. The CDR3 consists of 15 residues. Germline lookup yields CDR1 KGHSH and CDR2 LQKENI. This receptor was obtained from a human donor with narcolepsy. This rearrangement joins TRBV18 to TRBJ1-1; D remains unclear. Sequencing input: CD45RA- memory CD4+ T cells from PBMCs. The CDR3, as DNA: TGTGCCAGCTCACCGGCCGTGTTTTTGGGGACTGAAGCTTTCTTT. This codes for CASSPAVFLGTEAFF.